This paragraph covers one T cell receptor (beta chain) sequence. Which antigen it targets is not known. Base qualities are missing; no much larger clone stands one base away. These data are taken from a study of radiotherapy plus CTLA-4 blockade in lung cancer (dated by TCRdb to 2017 to 2018). A note on the overall study: Objective responses occurred in 18% of enrolled patients, and about 33% achieved disease control.

The investigation overall reported the following: After treatment with radiotherapy and ipilimumab, TCR clones that originated in tumors expanded in peripheral blood. The strongest predictors of response, as reported, were early dynamic changes in blood T cell clones along with a rise in serum interferon-beta after radiation.

Taken from the germline V gene, the CDR1 and CDR2 loops are SGHVS and FQNEAQ. Trimming at the junction amounts to 3 bases on V and 5 bases on J, and the germline ends lie 7 bases apart. Spanning cysteine to phenylalanine, the CDR3 consists of 12 amino acids. The entry retains the CDR3 DNA only, 36 bases that are in frame from base 1. To prepare the library, the immunoSEQ multiplex PCR assay was applied. Here the immuneACCESS table is served through TCRdb, limited to in-frame sequences with V and J called. Missing clones are a known gap in these copies; in checked studies unresolved V genes cover under half, and the rest lacks a known reason. The sample table holds some 110,000 clones, of which 81% were seen once. The ten most abundant clones make up roughly 3.5% of the sample. The study tested focal radiation therapy combined with CTLA-4 blockade (ipilimumab) in patients with chemo-refractory metastatic non-small-cell lung cancer.

The TCR originated in a human donor with non-small cell lung cancer that progressed on radiotherapy plus ipilimumab. Some clones in this sample may be carry-over from other donors' samples. Sample: peripheral blood, taken from a patient treated with radiotherapy plus ipilimumab. This chain is built from TRBV7-8 and TRBJ1-1, with the D gene call left open. The DNA sequence follows: TGTGCCAGCAGCTTTGGCGCGACTGAAGCTTTCTTT. This translates into CASSFGATEAFF.